A selection of T cell receptor beta chains follows, all from one sample in a study of cytomegalovirus exposure and HLA in healthy donors. Generated by immunoSEQ multiplex PCR, the TCRdb table keeps only in-frame clones and is missing some. This sample yields about 190,000 clones, of which around 80% are seen a single time; approximately 6% belongs to the top ten. The sample consisted of PBMCs. These receptors all stem from a man aged 35-49 years in good health and CMV-seropositive. CDR3s include the opening cysteine and the closing phenylalanine or tryptophan. A D gene is named only where the DNA matches it firmly. A clone size is listed for some rows: how often the clone was seen (once, few, many), or a class if it is expanded.

J,V,D,size,CDR3,DNA
TRBJ2-3,TRBV5-4,TRBD2,NA,CASSLGRGGANTQYF,TGTGCCAGCAGCTTGGGTCGGGGGGGCGCCAATACGCAGTATTTT
TRBJ1-1,TRBV19,TRBD1,NA,CASKWDRDYPNSEAFF,TGTGCCAGTAAGTGGGACAGGGATTATCCTAACTCTGAAGCTTTCTTT
TRBJ2-7,TRBV6-5,TRBD2,NA,CASSAGLAGLGEQYF,TGTGCCAGCAGCGCGGGACTAGCGGGGTTGGGCGAGCAGTACTTC
TRBJ2-2,TRBV7-2,TRBD2,once,CASIGLAGTGELFF,TGTGCCAGCATCGGACTAGCGGGGACCGGGGAGCTGTTTTTT
TRBJ1-2,TRBV10-3,TRBD1,NA,CATRTGSNYGYTF,TGTGCCACCCGGACAGGGTCTAACTATGGCTACACCTTC
TRBJ1-4,TRBV19,TRBD1,once,CASRGTGAKIEKLFF,TGTGCCAGTAGGGGGACAGGGGCTAAGATCGAAAAACTGTTTTTT
TRBJ2-1,TRBV6-5,TRBD2,NA,CASSSRTSGPYNEQFF,TGTGCCAGCAGTTCTAGGACTAGCGGGCCCTACAATGAGCAGTTCTTC
TRBJ1-2,TRBV18,NA,NA,CASSPGRQSTYGYTF,TGTGCCAGCTCACCGGGGAGGCAATCGACGTATGGCTACACCTTC
TRBJ2-5,TRBV19,TRBD2,few,CASSIVSGGPETQYF,TGTGCCAGTAGTATAGTTAGCGGGGGGCCAGAGACCCAGTACTTC
TRBJ2-1,TRBV29-1,TRBD2,NA,CSVGTRENEQFF,TGCAGCGTTGGGACTAGGGAAAATGAGCAGTTCTTC
TRBJ2-1,TRBV4-3,NA,NA,CASSHNSYNEQFF,TGCGCCAGCAGCCATAACAGTTACAATGAGCAGTTCTTC
TRBJ2-7,TRBV28,NA,NA,CATQEGTESYEQYF,TGTGCCACACAGGAGGGGACGGAATCCTACGAGCAGTACTTC
TRBJ2-1,TRBV25-1,NA,NA,CASSVRSGGLVSEQFF,TGTGCCAGCAGTGTACGTAGTGGAGGCCTTGTGAGCGAGCAGTTCTTC
TRBJ1-2,TRBV15,NA,NA,CATSREGGHYDYGYTF,TGTGCCACCAGCAGAGAAGGGGGACACTACGACTATGGCTACACCTTC